This paragraph covers one T cell receptor beta chain sequence. The data belong to a study of blood T cell repertoires in COVID-19. The overall study: The United States, Italy and Spain provided the acute and convalescent COVID-19 samples. T cells, B-cell-depleted T cells, or PBMCs provided the cDNA or gDNA that served as material.

Sequencing was performed with immunoSEQ multiplex PCR; in TCRdb, only in-frame clones are kept and a portion is missing. The sample lists about 130,000 clones; approximately 81% were seen once. Trimming left V 4 bases short and J 2 bases short, with 3 bases between. Per the germline V gene, CDR1 is MNHEY and CDR2 is SVGAGI. The CDR3 is 11 residues long. The TCR sequence derives from a man in his sixties with acute or convalescent COVID-19. Sequencing input: peripheral blood. The chain uses TRBV6-5 and TRBJ2-7; D is undetermined. The CDR3, as DNA: TGTGCCAGCAGTTCAGCCTACGAGCAGTACTTC. Translating it yields CASSSAYEQYF.